These 24 T cell receptor beta chains originate from one sample sequenced in a study of cytomegalovirus exposure and HLA in healthy donors. The PCR made use of 60 Vbeta and 13 Jbeta primers. Some clones are missing from TCRdb's copy, which holds only in-frame ones; the method was immunoSEQ multiplex PCR. The data hold 150,000 or so clones, with more than 70% observed a single time. Sequencing was performed on PBMCs. These TCRs come from a man aged 18 to 30 in good health and CMV-seropositive.

The chain couples TRBV11-2 to TRBJ1-5; D perhaps matches TRBD1 (5 bases). Trimming pared 1 base from V and 9 bases from J, leaving 13 bases between. CDR1 and CDR2 (germline): SGHAT, FQNNGV. This CDR3 has 14 amino acids. The DNA for the CDR3 is TGTGCCAGCAGCTTAGGTTCCCGGAGGGGGCCCCAGCATTTT. Encoded protein: CASSLGSRRGPQHF.

The V and J genes are TRBV4-1 and TRBJ2-7; 8 bases are a match to TRBD1. Germline values: CDR1 MGHRA, CDR2 YSYEKL. The ends lost 3 bases at V and 0 bases at J; junction bases unmatched: 10. The CDR3 totals 17 residues. In nucleotides, the CDR3 is TGCGCCAGCAGCCAGACACTGAGACAGGGGCACTCCTACGAGCAGTACTTC. As protein: CASSQTLRQGHSYEQYF.

V usage is TRBV18 and J usage is TRBJ2-5, with D perhaps matching TRBD2 (5 bases). In germline, CDR1 is KGHSH, CDR2 LQKENI. CDR3 size: 11 residues. V was trimmed by 6 bases and J by 5 bases, leaving 7 bases between them. The CDR3 DNA is TGTGCCAGCTCCTCGGGGGAGACCCAGTACTTC. It is translated as CASSSGETQYF.

The chain links TRBV9 to TRBJ1-2; no clear D gene. V lost 3 bases, J lost 3 bases, and 6 bases lay in between. CDR1 is SGDLS and CDR2 is YYNGEE in the germline V gene. The length of the CDR3 is 12 residues. The CDR3 bases are TGTGCCAGCAGCGCCCGAGACTATGGCTACACCTTC. Translating gives CASSARDYGYTF. Full variable domain (outside the CDR3, taken from reference TRBV9 and TRBJ1-2): DSGVTQTPKHLITATGQRVTLRCSPRSGDLSVYWYQQSLDQGLQFLIQYYNGEERAKGNILERFSAQQFPDLHSELNLSSLELGDSALYFCASSARDYGYTFGSGTRLTVV.

The gene calls are TRBV5-1 and TRBJ1-1; TRBD1 is a possible D gene (6 bases). Per the germline V gene, CDR1 is SGHRS and CDR2 is YFSETQ. CDR3 size: 15 residues. V lost 4 bases and J 3 bases, leaving 16 bases between the germline ends. The CDR3 reads CASSEEHRDDTEAFF. Here the CDR3 DNA reads TGCGCCAGCAGCGAAGAACACAGGGACGACACTGAAGCTTTCTTT.

Comment on this clone: At one end the junction does not follow the germline gene, possibly because of a read error. This sample also contains other DNA sequences that code for the same CDR3. The chain joins TRBV7-9 to TRBJ2-5, with a tentative D call TRBD2 (5 bases). From germline, CDR1 is SEHNR and CDR2 FQNEAQ (reference sequence). This CDR3 has 12 residues. The chain's CDR3 is CSSSLGGETQYF. The CDR3 DNA follows: TGTTCCAGCAGCTTAGGAGGAGAGACCCAGTACTTC.

This sequence joins TRBV19 and TRBJ2-2; 8 nucleotides line up with TRBD1. The CDR3 totals 16 residues. V was pared by 3 bases and J by 0 bases, with 3 bases of the junction left unmatched. CDR1 LNHDA and CDR2 SQIVND come from the germline V gene (reference sequence). CDR3 residues: CASSMGDRPNTGELFF. CDR3 DNA sequence: TGTGCCAGTAGTATGGGGGACAGGCCGAACACCGGGGAGCTGTTTTTT.

V usage is TRBV28 and J usage is TRBJ1-1; TRBD1 is a possible D gene (6 bases). This CDR3 region has 12 residues. Per germline, CDR1 MDHEN and CDR2 SYDVKM. Trimming took 3 bases from V and 6 from J, leaving 8 bases between them. The CDR3 DNA is TGTGCCAGCAGTTTTGGACAGTCTGAAGCTTTCTTT. As protein: CASSFGQSEAFF. Together with reference TRBV28 and TRBJ1-1, the CDR3 gives the full variable domain: DVKVTQSSRYLVKRTGEKVFLECVQDMDHENMFWYRQDPGLGLRLIYFSYDVKMKEKGDIPEGYSVSREKKERFSLILESASTNQTSMYLCASSFGQSEAFFGQGTRLTVV.

The chain joins TRBV6-1 to TRBJ1-2; the D gene is possibly TRBD1 (6 bases). The germline V and J ends were trimmed by 6 bases and 6 bases, with 20 bases remaining between them. Looked up from germline, CDR1 is MNHNS and CDR2 is SASEGT. This CDR3 has 15 amino acids. The CDR3: CASSQDRLDPNGYTF. DNA of the CDR3: TGTGCCAGCAGCCAAGACAGGCTGGACCCTAATGGCTACACCTTC.

This chain joins TRBV19 and TRBJ1-5; D gene ambiguous. Germline assignment: CDR1 LNHDA and CDR2 SQIVND (reference sequence). The CDR3 totals 15 residues. Deletions cut 3 bases from V and 0 bases from J, with 9 bases between. In nucleotides, the CDR3 is TGTGCCAGTAGTATCGCGGGGTATAGCAATCAGCCCCAGCATTTT. Amino acid sequence: CASSIAGYSNQPQHF.

This clone is categorized as medium-sized (0.01 to 0.1%). V and J are TRBV7-9 and TRBJ2-7; 7 nucleotides line up with TRBD1. Germline CDR1 SEHNR, CDR2 FQNEAQ (reference sequence). V was clipped by 3 bases and J by 7 bases; unmatched bases: 12. This CDR3 has 15 amino acids. The CDR3 nucleotides read TGTGCCAGCAGCTTTAGGGGGCAGACCCCTGAGGAGCAGTACTTC. Amino acids: CASSFRGQTPEEQYF. The variable domain in full, with the rest retrieved from reference TRBV7-9 and TRBJ2-7, is DTGVSQNPRHKITKRGQNVTFRCDPISEHNRLYWYRQTLGQGPEFLTYFQNEAQLEKSRLLSDRFSAERPKGSFSTLEIQRTEQGDSAMYLCASSFRGQTPEEQYFGPGTRLTVT.

The chain is built from TRBV5-1 and TRBJ2-1; 9 bases are a match to TRBD2. V shed 4 bases, J shed 9 bases, and the junction held 11 bases outside the gene matches. The germline CDR1 and CDR2 sequences are SGHRS and YFSETQ. CDR3 length: 15 residues. The chain's CDR3 is CASSPGIAGVSEQFF. CDR3 DNA sequence: TGCGCCAGCAGCCCGGGAATAGCGGGAGTGTCTGAGCAGTTCTTC. The complete variable domain, with remaining parts taken from reference TRBV5-1 and TRBJ2-1, reads KAGVTQTPRYLIKTRGQQVTLSCSPISGHRSVSWYQQTPGQGLQFLFEYFSETQRNKGNFPGRFSGRQFSNSRSEMNVSTLELGDSALYLCASSPGIAGVSEQFFGPGTRLTVL.

The J gene is TRBJ2-4, the V gene TRBV4-1; 9 nucleotides align to TRBD1. The V segment lost 1 base and the J segment 4 bases; nucleotides outside the gene matches: 5. CDR3 size: 16 residues. The germline CDR1 and CDR2 sequences are MGHRA and YSYEKL. CDR3 sequence: CASSQALQGAKNIQYF. CDR3 DNA sequence: TGCGCCAGCAGCCAAGCCTTACAGGGGGCAAAAAACATTCAGTACTTC.

V usage is TRBV28 and J usage is TRBJ1-2; D ambiguous. The CDR3 contains 15 residues. Trimming left V 8 bases short and J 6 bases short, with 22 bases between. Germline V lookup: CDR1 MDHEN, CDR2 SYDVKM. CDR3 DNA: TGTGCCAGCTACTCTTTTACGGGGAGGAGGGATGGCTACACCTTC. It translates to CASYSFTGRRDGYTF.

This chain joins TRBV19 and TRBJ2-2; TRBD2 is a possible D gene (5 bases). V was shortened by 5 bases and J by 3 bases, with 13 bases between the two germline ends. There are 15 residues in the CDR3. Per germline, CDR1 LNHDA and CDR2 SQIVND (reference sequence). CDR3 DNA: TGTGCCAGTAGTTCCCACGGGGTAGACACCGGGGAGCTGTTTTTT. Translating gives CASSSHGVDTGELFF. Looking up the rest from reference TRBV19 and TRBJ2-2 gives the full variable domain: DGGITQSPKYLFRKEGQNVTLSCEQNLNHDAMYWYRQDPGQGLRLIYYSQIVNDFQKGDIAEGYSVSREKKESFPLTVTSAQKNPTAFYLCASSSHGVDTGELFFGEGSRLTVL.

The gene calls are TRBV23-1 and TRBJ1-3; perhaps TRBD1 as D (5 bases). TRBV23-1 is marked as an open reading frame, function uncertain. The CDR3 sequence is 19 residues long. Trimming pared 4 bases from V and 0 bases from J, leaving 22 bases between. CDR3 nucleotides: TGCGCCAGCAGTCCCCGGGGGGGGGAACAGTACTACTCTGGAAACACCATATATTTT. This gives the protein CASSPRGGEQYYSGNTIYF.

This clone was observed a handful of times. The chain combines TRBV7-3 with TRBJ2-2; 10 positions match TRBD2. CDR1 and CDR2 (germline): SGHTA, FQGTGA. V shed 6 bases, J shed 5 bases, and the junction held 6 bases outside the gene matches. The CDR3 has 15 amino acids. The CDR3 sequence: CASRPGTSVTGELFF. CDR3 DNA sequence: TGTGCCAGCAGGCCCGGGACTAGCGTGACCGGGGAGCTGTTTTTT.

The chain links TRBV29-1 to TRBJ1-2, with 7 bases that match TRBD1. With V trimmed by 5 bases and J by 5 bases, 8 bases remained unmatched. This CDR3 region has 13 residues. Germline CDR1 reads SQVTM; CDR2 reads ANQGSEA. The CDR3 nucleotides are TGCAGCGTTACAGGGGCTATGTTGTATGGCTACACCTTC. Encoded protein: CSVTGAMLYGYTF. The full variable domain, its missing parts supplied by reference TRBV29-1 and TRBJ1-2, is SAVISQKPSRDICQRGTSLTIQCQVDSQVTMMFWYRQQPGQSLTLIATANQGSEATYESGFVIDKFPISRPNLTFSTLTVSNMSPEDSSIYLCSVTGAMLYGYTFGSGTRLTVV.

This chain connects TRBV28 to TRBJ1-2; 9 nucleotides align to TRBD1. With 5 bases clipped from V and 5 bases from J, the junction kept 15 bases outside the gene matches. The CDR3 consists of 17 residues. Germline CDR1 reads MDHEN; CDR2 reads SYDVKM. The CDR3 region is CASSPPLPGQGGYGYTF. CDR3 DNA: TGTGCCAGCAGTCCGCCCCTCCCGGGACAGGGAGGTTATGGCTACACCTTC.

The J gene is TRBJ1-1, the V gene TRBV7-9; 7 bases match TRBD1. Germline CDR1 reads SEHNR; CDR2 reads FQNEAQ (reference sequence). The CDR3 loop spans 14 amino acids. Trimming took 5 bases from V and 6 from J; bases not matched to a gene: 9. The CDR3 sequence is CASSLTGVGPEAFF. The CDR3 coding sequence is TGTGCCAGCAGCCTTACAGGGGTGGGACCTGAAGCTTTCTTT.

The chain has TRBV6-6 and TRBJ2-1, with 8 bases that match TRBD2. The germline gives CDR1 MNHNY, CDR2 SVGAGI (reference sequence). The CDR3 sequence is 16 residues long. The J segment lost 1 base and the V segment lost 6 bases, leaving 8 bases of the junction unmatched. CDR3 nucleotides: TGTGCCAGCAGACCCAAGGCGGGAGGATCCTACAATGAGCAGTTCTTC. It is translated as CASRPKAGGSYNEQFF.

The V call is TRBV2, the J call TRBJ2-7; the match to TRBD2 covers 8 bases. Germline V gene lookup returns CDR1 SNHLY and CDR2 FYNNEI. V dropped 11 bases and J dropped 3; count of bases not matched to a gene: 6. The CDR3 length is 12 residues. The CDR3 sequence is CASRGGHYEQYF. The CDR3 DNA is TGTGCCTCTCGGGGGGGGCACTACGAGCAGTACTTC.

The chain employs TRBV5-1 and TRBJ1-1; no reliable D call. This CDR3 spans 16 amino acids. V was cut by 7 bases and J by 0 bases, with 19 bases left in between. Germline V gives CDR1 SGHRS, CDR2 YFSETQ. The CDR3: CASARVPREMNTEAFF. CDR3 nucleotides: TGCGCCAGCGCGCGGGTCCCCAGAGAGATGAACACTGAAGCTTTCTTT.

This clone came up a few times. This sequence joins TRBV11-2 and TRBJ1-1; possibly TRBD1 for D (5 bases). Germline assignment: CDR1 SGHAT and CDR2 FQNNGV. V was clipped by 8 bases and J by 2 bases, with 12 bases between them. The CDR3 sequence is 13 residues long. CDR3 amino acids: CASSGVLNTEAFF. The CDR3 DNA follows: TGTGCCAGCTCGGGGGTCCTAAACACTGAAGCTTTCTTT. The entire variable domain, with the rest obtained from reference TRBV11-2 and TRBJ1-1, is as follows: EAGVAQSPRYKIIEKRQSVAFWCNPISGHATLYWYQQILGQGPKLLIQFQNNGVVDDSQLPKDRFSAERLKGVDSTLKIQPAKLEDSAVYLCASSGVLNTEAFFGQGTRLTVV.